The rows below give T cell receptor beta chains drawn from one sample of a study of blood T cell repertoires in COVID-19. Profiling relied on immunoSEQ multiplex PCR, and the TCRdb table lists in-frame clones only, not all of them. The top ten hold roughly 45% of the sample, which has 110,000 to 150,000 clones, 75% to 90% seen once. The sample taken for sequencing was peripheral blood. Receptors were obtained from a human donor in a cohort sampled during active COVID-19. The CDR3 runs from the conserved cysteine through the conserved F or W. A D gene is named only where the DNA matches it firmly. Only some rows state a clone size, as once, few, many or a class for expanded clones.

>14|-|TRBJ2-2|TRBV7-3|few
TGTGCCAGCAGCCCACAAGCGGACTACGGGGAGCTGTTTTTT
CASSPQADYGELFF
>11|TRBD1|TRBJ1-2|TRBV12-3/TRBV12-4|-
TGTGCCAGCAGTCGGACAGGGGACTACACCTTC
CASSRTGDYTF
>15|TRBD1|TRBJ1-2|TRBV5-4|many
TGTGCCAGCAGCTTGGGACAGGGAAGGTACTATGGCTACACCTTC
CASSLGQGRYYGYTF
>18|-|TRBJ2-7|TRBV5-6|-
TGTGCCAGCAGCCTCCTGGGAGCTGGGGGGGGCTTCACCTACGAGCAGTACTTC
CASSLLGAGGGFTYEQYF
>14|TRBD2|TRBJ2-1|TRBV15|-
TGTGCCACCAGCCGGGGGGAGAGGTACAATGAGCAGTTCTTC
CATSRGERYNEQFF
>13|-|TRBJ1-5|TRBV19|-
TGTGCCAGTAGTATACTGAGGGGGCAGCCCCAGCATTTT
CASSILRGQPQHF
>15|TRBD1|TRBJ2-4|TRBV19|-
TGTGCCAGTAGACCCAGACAGGGGGCCAAAAACATTCAGTACTTC
CASRPRQGAKNIQYF
>15|TRBD1|TRBJ2-2|TRBV5-1|-
TGCGCCAGCAGCTGGGACAGGGGCAACACCGGGGAGCTGTTTTTT
CASSWDRGNTGELFF
>13|TRBD1|TRBJ1-2|TRBV7-9|few
TGTGCCAGCAGCCCGACAGGGGGCAATGGCTACACCTTC
CASSPTGGNGYTF
>15|-|TRBJ1-1|TRBV21-1|-
TGTGCCAGCAAAAAATCCCCCGGGGTGAACACTGAAGCTTTCTTT
CASKKSPGVNTEAFF